This is a list of T cell receptor beta chains from one sample in a study of blood T cell repertoires in COVID-19. TCRdb keeps only in-frame clones here, not all; method: immunoSEQ multiplex PCR. The sample has around 250,000 clones, just over 85% seen once; the top ten hold roughly 16%. Input material: PBMCs or T cells enriched from blood (not recorded which). These receptors were taken from a young man who had recovered from COVID-19. CDR3s include the opening cysteine and the closing phenylalanine or tryptophan. D genes are given only for firm matches. The size of a clone is reported for some rows only, either as once, few or many, or as a class for expanded clones.

J: TRBJ1-3; V: TRBV19; size: .; D: TRBD1; DNA: TGTGCCAGTAGTTCCGCCGGGACAGGGTATTCGGCTGGAAACACCATATATTTT; CDR3: CASSSAGTGYSAGNTIYF
J: TRBJ2-1; V: TRBV27; size: .; D: .; DNA: TGTGCCAGCAGTTTGTCGGGGGGCATTATCAATGAGCAGTTCTTC; CDR3: CASSLSGGIINEQFF
J: TRBJ2-5; V: TRBV12-3/TRBV12-4; size: .; D: .; DNA: TGTGCCAGCAGGAGGGGGCAAGAGACCCAGTACTTC; CDR3: CASRRGQETQYF
J: TRBJ2-7; V: TRBV5-1; size: once; D: TRBD1; DNA: TGCGCCAGCAGCTTGGGACAGACAGGGTGGAGCTCCTACGAGCAGTACTTC; CDR3: CASSLGQTGWSSYEQYF
J: TRBJ2-7; V: TRBV6-5; size: few; D: TRBD2; DNA: TGTGCCAGCAGTCAGCCCGGGACTAGCATCTACGAGCAGTACTTC; CDR3: CASSQPGTSIYEQYF
J: TRBJ1-3; V: TRBV12-3/TRBV12-4; size: .; D: .; DNA: TGTGCCAGCAGGATCACATCTGGAAACACCATATATTTT; CDR3: CASRITSGNTIYF
J: TRBJ2-5; V: TRBV9; size: .; D: .; DNA: TGTGCCAGCAGCGCAGCGGTACAAGAGACCCAGTACTTC; CDR3: CASSAAVQETQYF
J: TRBJ1-1; V: TRBV28; size: .; D: TRBD1; DNA: TGTGCCAGCATCCGGACAGGCGAAGCTTTCTTT; CDR3: CASIRTGEAFF
J: TRBJ2-7; V: TRBV20-1; size: .; D: .; DNA: TGCAGTGCTCAGATCCGAGCGCGGCAGTACTTC; CDR3: CSAQIRARQYF
J: TRBJ1-6; V: TRBV19; size: once; D: .; DNA: TGTGCCAGTACCCGCGACAGGATTTCACCCCTCCACTTT; CDR3: CASTRDRISPLHF
J: TRBJ2-5; V: TRBV20-1; size: .; D: .; DNA: TGCAGTGCTAGTTCCCCCGTACTACGGGAGACCCAGTACTTC; CDR3: CSASSPVLRETQYF
J: TRBJ1-5; V: TRBV15; size: once; D: TRBD1; DNA: TGTGCCACCAGCCTGGACAGGGACCAGCCCCAGCATTTT; CDR3: CATSLDRDQPQHF
J: TRBJ2-1; V: TRBV28; size: once; D: TRBD2; DNA: TGTGCCAGCAGCTCTAGCGGGAGGGCCCGCGATGAGCAGTTCTTC; CDR3: CASSSSGRARDEQFF
J: TRBJ2-5; V: TRBV5-6; size: .; D: TRBD2; DNA: TGTGCCAGCAGCTTGGTTAGTGGGACTAGCGGGGGAAAGACCCAGTACTTC; CDR3: CASSLVSGTSGGKTQYF
J: TRBJ2-1; V: TRBV6-5; size: .; D: .; DNA: TGTGCCAGCAGTCCTAGCGCGGACCCTTACAATGAGCAGTTCTTC; CDR3: CASSPSADPYNEQFF
J: TRBJ2-2; V: TRBV9; size: .; D: .; DNA: TGTGCCAGCAGCCCCAGCTCAGGGGTCAGGACCGGGGAGCTGTTTTTT; CDR3: CASSPSSGVRTGELFF
J: TRBJ1-5; V: TRBV27; size: .; D: .; DNA: TGTGCCAGCGGAGAGGTAAGTCAGCCCCAGCATTTT; CDR3: CASGEVSQPQHF
J: TRBJ2-1; V: TRBV4-1; size: .; D: TRBD2; DNA: TGCGCCAGCAGCCAAGATCCAGGGACTAGCGGGGGCCAGGAGCAGTTCTTC; CDR3: CASSQDPGTSGGQEQFF
J: TRBJ1-2; V: TRBV6-6; size: once; D: .; DNA: TGTGCCAGCAGTTTCCCAGGGCCCGACCCTAGGGGCTACACCTTC; CDR3: CASSFPGPDPRGYTF
J: TRBJ2-1; V: TRBV15; size: .; D: TRBD1; DNA: TGTGCCACCAGCAGAGGGGGGACAGGGGAAGGGAGTGAGCAGTTCTTC; CDR3: CATSRGGTGEGSEQFF
J: TRBJ2-3; V: TRBV27; size: .; D: .; DNA: TGTGCCAGCAGTCAAACCCAAGGGGGATCCACAGATACGCAGTATTTT; CDR3: CASSQTQGGSTDTQYF
J: TRBJ1-2; V: TRBV6-5; size: .; D: .; DNA: TGTGCCAGCAACCAATTTTCCGGGTTAGCGGCTGGCTACACCTTC; CDR3: CASNQFSGLAAGYTF
J: TRBJ2-7; V: TRBV14; size: .; D: TRBD2; DNA: TGTGCCAGCAGCCTACACTTTAGCGGGAGGGCCGACGAGCAGTACTTC; CDR3: CASSLHFSGRADEQYF
J: TRBJ2-1; V: TRBV5-1; size: .; D: TRBD2; DNA: TGCGCCAGCACCACACTAGCGGGAGCTTACAATGAGCAGTTCTTC; CDR3: CASTTLAGAYNEQFF
J: TRBJ1-1; V: TRBV30; size: .; D: TRBD1; DNA: TGTGCCTGGAGTGTACAGGGGGGTCCGGGAAAAGCTTTCTTT; CDR3: CAWSVQGGPGKAFF
J: TRBJ1-1; V: TRBV15; size: .; D: .; DNA: TGTGCCACCAGTATTGGGACACTGAATTTTGTGAACACTGAAGCTTTCTTT; CDR3: CATSIGTLNFVNTEAFF
J: TRBJ2-7; V: TRBV6-5; size: few; D: TRBD2; DNA: TGTGCCACCAGGGAGGTAGCGGGTCAGGAGCAGTACTTC; CDR3: CATREVAGQEQYF
J: TRBJ2-7; V: TRBV25-1; size: .; D: TRBD2; DNA: TGTGCCAGCAGTGACCCCGGGGGGGGCTCCTCCTACGAGCAGTACTTC; CDR3: CASSDPGGGSSYEQYF
J: TRBJ1-3; V: TRBV19; size: .; D: .; DNA: TGTGCCAGTAGTGCTGGAACCGGGACTGCTGGAAACACCATATATTTT; CDR3: CASSAGTGTAGNTIYF
J: TRBJ1-2; V: TRBV4-2; size: .; D: TRBD1; DNA: TGTGCCAGCAGCCAAGTGGGGACAGGTGTAAGAGGGTATCATGGCTACACCTTC; CDR3: CASSQVGTGVRGYHGYTF
J: TRBJ2-7; V: TRBV28; size: once; D: TRBD2; DNA: TGTGCCAGCAGTTCAGGACTAGCGGGTTCCTACGAGCAGTACTTC; CDR3: CASSSGLAGSYEQYF
J: TRBJ1-2; V: TRBV11-2; size: .; D: TRBD1; DNA: TGTGCCAGCAGCTTAGATCCCGGGACAGGCTTGAACTATGGCTACACCTTC; CDR3: CASSLDPGTGLNYGYTF
J: TRBJ1-2; V: TRBV2; size: .; D: .; DNA: TGTGCCAGCACCGGACAGAGCCGTAGCTATGGCTACACCTTC; CDR3: CASTGQSRSYGYTF
J: TRBJ1-1; V: TRBV6-1; size: .; D: TRBD1; DNA: TGTGCCAGCAGTGATACAGGGGGGATGAACACTGAAGCTTTCTTT; CDR3: CASSDTGGMNTEAFF
J: TRBJ2-3; V: TRBV10-3; size: .; D: .; DNA: TGTGCCATTCAGGGACACACAGATACGCAGTATTTT; CDR3: CAIQGHTDTQYF
J: TRBJ2-2; V: TRBV6-6; size: .; D: .; DNA: TGTGCCAGCAGTTACTCGGCAGGGTCTAACACCGGGGAGCTGTTTTTT; CDR3: CASSYSAGSNTGELFF
J: TRBJ2-3; V: TRBV3-1/TRBV3-2; size: .; D: .; DNA: TGTGCCAGCAGCCAAGTTATGAGGACTGCAAGCACAGATACGCAGTATTTT; CDR3: CASSQVMRTASTDTQYF
J: TRBJ1-4; V: TRBV24-1; size: .; D: .; DNA: TGTGCCACCAGTGATACTTATGGACTAACGAGGGAGCGTAATGAAAAACTGTTTTTT; CDR3: CATSDTYGLTRERNEKLFF
J: TRBJ1-3; V: TRBV5-1; size: once; D: .; DNA: TGCGCCAGCAGCTTGTTCAGGGCCTCGGGAAACACCATATATTTT; CDR3: CASSLFRASGNTIYF
J: TRBJ1-4; V: TRBV5-8; size: .; D: .; DNA: TGTGCCAGCAGCTTGACTGGCGCCCGGGATGAAAAACTGTTTTTT; CDR3: CASSLTGARDEKLFF
J: TRBJ1-1; V: TRBV15; size: .; D: TRBD1; DNA: TGTGCCACCAGCGCCCGGGACAGGGGAATGAACACTGAAGCTTTCTTT; CDR3: CATSARDRGMNTEAFF
J: TRBJ1-2; V: TRBV29-1; size: .; D: TRBD1; DNA: TGCAGCGTTGTTCCAGGGGGCCTAAGAATATATAACTATGGCTACACCTTC; CDR3: CSVVPGGLRIYNYGYTF
J: TRBJ2-7; V: TRBV15; size: .; D: TRBD1; DNA: TGTGCCACCAGCCCTTGGACAGGGCGGTACGAGCAGTACTTC; CDR3: CATSPWTGRYEQYF
J: TRBJ1-2; V: TRBV24-1; size: .; D: TRBD1; DNA: TGTGCCACCAGTGACCGGACAGGGCCCAACTATGGCTACACCTTC; CDR3: CATSDRTGPNYGYTF
J: TRBJ1-3; V: TRBV7-2; size: .; D: TRBD1; DNA: TGTGCCAGCAGCTTAGTATCAGGGACAGGGGGCGGTGGAAACACCATATATTTT; CDR3: CASSLVSGTGGGGNTIYF